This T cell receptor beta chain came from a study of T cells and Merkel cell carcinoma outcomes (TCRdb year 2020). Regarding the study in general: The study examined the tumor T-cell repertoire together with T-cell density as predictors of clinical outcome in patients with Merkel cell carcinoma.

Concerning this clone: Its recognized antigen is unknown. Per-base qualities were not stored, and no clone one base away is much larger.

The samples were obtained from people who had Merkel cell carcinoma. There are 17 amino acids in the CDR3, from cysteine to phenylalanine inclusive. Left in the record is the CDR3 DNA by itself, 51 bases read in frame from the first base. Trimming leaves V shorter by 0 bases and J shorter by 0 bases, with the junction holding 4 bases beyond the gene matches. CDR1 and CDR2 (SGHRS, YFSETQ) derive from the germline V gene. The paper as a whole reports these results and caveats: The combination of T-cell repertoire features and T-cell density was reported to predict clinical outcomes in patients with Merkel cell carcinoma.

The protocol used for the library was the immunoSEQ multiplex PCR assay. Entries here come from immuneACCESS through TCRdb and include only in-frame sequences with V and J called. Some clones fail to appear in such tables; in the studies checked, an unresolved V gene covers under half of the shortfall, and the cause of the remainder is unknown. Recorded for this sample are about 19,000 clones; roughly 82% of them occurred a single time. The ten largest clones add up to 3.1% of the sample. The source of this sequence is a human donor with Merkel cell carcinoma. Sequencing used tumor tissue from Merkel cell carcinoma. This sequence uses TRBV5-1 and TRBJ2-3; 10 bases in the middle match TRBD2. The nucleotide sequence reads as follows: TGCGCCAGCAGCTTGGTGGCTAGCGGGGGAAGCACAGATACGCAGTATTTT. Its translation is CASSLVASGGSTDTQYF.